Presented here are 20 T cell receptor beta chains from one specimen sequenced in a study of immune evolution from preneoplasia to lung adenocarcinoma. Only in-frame clones appear in the TCRdb table, and some are missing; sequencing was by immunoSEQ multiplex PCR. The data show over 4,500 clones, with 70% to 80% seen just once and under 7.5% held by the top ten. Sequenced: FFPE minimally invasive lung adenocarcinoma tissue. The receptors stem from a person between 60 and 80 years old with lung adenocarcinoma.

This clone was recorded a few times. This chain connects TRBV11-2 to TRBJ2-3; possibly TRBD2 for D (6 bases). Trimming took off 1 base at V and 5 bases at J, with 7 bases between the two ends. The CDR3 consists of 13 residues. Germline CDR1 is SGHAT and CDR2 is FQNNGV. The CDR3 DNA follows: TGTGCCAGCAGCTTAGTGGGGGGAGATACGCAGTATTTT. It translates to CASSLVGGDTQYF.

The rearrangement joins TRBV7-8 to TRBJ2-5; D perhaps matches TRBD2 (6 bases). Between the trimmed V and J ends, which lost 6 bases and 2 bases, there was a span of 13 bases. Germline V gene data show CDR1 as SGHVS and CDR2 as FQNEAQ. The CDR3 loop spans 14 amino acids. DNA for the CDR3: TGTGCCAGCAGGTCCCGCGGGGCGCAAGAGACCCAGTACTTC. Protein sequence: CASRSRGAQETQYF.

The chain links TRBV11-2 to TRBJ2-1; 9 positions agree with TRBD2. Germline CDR1 SGHAT, CDR2 FQNNGV. V dropped 4 bases and J dropped 4; count of bases not matched to a gene: 8. CDR3 size: 16 residues. The CDR3 is CASSYRELAGYNEQFF. CDR3 in DNA: TGTGCCAGCAGCTATCGGGAACTAGCGGGTTACAATGAGCAGTTCTTC.

The rearrangement links TRBV6-6 to TRBJ2-2, with unresolved D. The germline V and J ends were trimmed by 7 bases and 2 bases, with 8 bases remaining between them. The CDR3 consists of 13 residues. Germline V lookup: CDR1 MNHNY, CDR2 SVGAGI (reference sequence). The CDR3 DNA follows: TGTGCCAGCAACGGAGCCAACACCGGGGAGCTGTTTTTT. Amino acids: CASNGANTGELFF.

The chain uses TRBV11-2 and TRBJ2-5; TRBD2 matches at 8 bases. CDR3 size: 15 residues. The germline V gene has CDR1 SGHAT and CDR2 FQNNGV. J gave up 0 bases and V 1 base, and 1 base lay outside the gene matches. The CDR3 here is CASSLAGGNQETQYF. CDR3 DNA sequence: TGTGCCAGCAGCTTAGCGGGAGGGAACCAAGAGACCCAGTACTTC.

The V call is TRBV30, the J call TRBJ1-1; D is unclear. The CDR3 covers 16 residues. Per germline, CDR1 GTSNPN and CDR2 SVGIG (reference sequence). V shed 4 bases and J shed 0 bases, with 18 bases lying between them. The CDR3 nucleotides are TGTGCCTGGACGGGCTCCTCCGCGGGTCTGAACACTGAAGCTTTCTTT. Its translation is CAWTGSSAGLNTEAFF. Looking up the rest from reference TRBV30 and TRBJ1-1 gives the full variable domain: SQTIHQWPATLVQPVGSPLSLECTVEGTSNPNLYWYRQAAGRGLQLLFYSVGIGQISSEVPQNLSASRPQDRQFILSSKKLLLSDSGFYLCAWTGSSAGLNTEAFFGQGTRLTVV.

The rearrangement joins TRBV5-1 to TRBJ1-1; D is possibly TRBD1 (6 bases). Germline V gene sequence: CDR1 SGHRS, CDR2 YFSETQ. Trimming left V 1 base short and J 6 bases short, with 13 bases between. The CDR3 has 14 residues. The CDR3 here is CASSLRGGRAEAFF. In DNA, the CDR3 is TGCGCCAGCAGCTTGAGGGGGGGGAGGGCTGAAGCTTTCTTT.

On this clone: A junction end diverges from the germline sequence, so it may reflect a read error. This rearrangement joins TRBV5-1 to TRBJ1-3; D unclear. CDR3 size: 17 residues. Germline lookup yields CDR1 SGHRS and CDR2 YFSETQ. The CDR3, as DNA: TGCGCTAGCAGCCCGGGCCTGTTACGGGATAATGGAAACACCATATATTTT. Translating it yields CASSPGLLRDNGNTIYF.

V gene TRBV5-5 combines with J gene TRBJ1-1; tentatively, D is TRBD1 (5 bases). Per the germline V gene, CDR1 is SGHKS and CDR2 is YYEKEE (reference sequence). Trimming took off 4 bases at V and 8 bases at J, with 15 bases between the two ends. The CDR3 consists of 13 residues. CDR3 amino acids: CASSPQGNVEAFF. CDR3 DNA sequence: TGTGCCAGCAGCCCGCAGGGTAATGTGGAAGCTTTCTTT.

This rearrangement joins TRBV7-3 to TRBJ1-5; D gene uncertain. V shed 0 bases and J shed 7 bases, with 7 bases lying between them. The CDR3 length is 13 residues. Germline V CDR1 and CDR2: SGHTA, FQGTGA. CDR3 sequence: CASSLTFEQPQHF. The CDR3 DNA reads as TGTGCCAGCAGCTTAACGTTCGAACAGCCCCAGCATTTT.

The chain joins TRBV10-2 to TRBJ2-7, with D hard to call. CDR3 size: 12 residues. Trimming took 4 bases from V and 4 from J, leaving 8 bases between them. Germline assignment: CDR1 WSHSY and CDR2 SAAADI. CDR3 sequence reads: CASSATRYEQYF. CDR3 bases: TGCGCCAGCAGTGCGACTCGTTACGAGCAGTACTTC.

The gene calls are TRBV10-1 and TRBJ2-7; 7 nucleotides line up with TRBD1. Losses at the gene ends were 5 bases for V and 7 bases for J; bases not matched to a gene: 11. The germline V gene encodes CDR1 WNHNN and CDR2 SYGVQD (reference sequence). This CDR3 contains 14 residues. The CDR3 DNA reads TGCGCCAGCAGTCACCGGACAGGAACGGGGGAGCAGTACTTC. As protein: CASSHRTGTGEQYF.

The chain uses TRBV5-1 and TRBJ1-1; perhaps TRBD1 as D (5 bases). Germline-derived CDR1 and CDR2 are SGHRS and YFSETQ. V was trimmed by 6 bases and J by 1 base, leaving 13 bases between them. The CDR3 consists of 14 residues. The CDR3 here is CASTLQDPNTEAFF. The CDR3 DNA follows: TGCGCCAGCACCCTACAGGACCCGAACACTGAAGCTTTCTTT.

V gene TRBV7-3 combines with J gene TRBJ2-1, with D possibly TRBD2 on 5 matching bases. CDR1 and CDR2 (germline): SGHTA, FQGTGA. There are 11 residues in the CDR3. V shed 7 bases and J shed 7 bases, with 8 bases lying between them. As DNA, the CDR3 is TGTGCCAGCAAGGAGGTGAATGAGCAGTTCTTC. Its translation: CASKEVNEQFF.

The CDR3 DNA sequence: TGTGCCAGCAGCTTAGGGCCATTCAATGAGCAGTTCTTC. Protein product: CASSLGPFNEQFF. The V gene is TRBV7-3, the J gene TRBJ2-1; no clear D gene. Trimming took off 2 bases at V and 6 bases at J, with 8 bases between the two ends. The germline V gene has CDR1 SGHTA and CDR2 FQGTGA. The CDR3 is made up of 13 amino acids.

The chain links TRBV4-1 to TRBJ2-7; 8 nucleotides agree with TRBD2. The CDR3 consists of 15 residues. Germline V gives CDR1 MGHRA, CDR2 YSYEKL. V gave up 7 bases and J gave up 4 bases; unmatched junction bases: 12. The CDR3 DNA reads TGCGCCAGCACCCCGGGGGGGACGGGTCGGTACGAGCAGTACTTC. This codes for CASTPGGTGRYEQYF.

V and J are TRBV4-1 and TRBJ1-3; 7 bases line up with TRBD1. The CDR3 totals 13 residues. Germline lookup yields CDR1 MGHRA and CDR2 YSYEKL. Trimming removed 5 bases from V and 3 bases from J; junction bases left unmatched: 1. The CDR3, as DNA: TGCGCCAGCAGCGACAGGGTTGGAAACACCATATATTTT. It is translated as CASSDRVGNTIYF.

V and J are TRBV14 and TRBJ2-7; D might be TRBD1 or TRBD2, each matching 5 bases. From germline, CDR1 is SGHDN and CDR2 FVKESK. V was pared by 4 bases and J by 7 bases, with 14 bases between. The CDR3 is 13 residues long. CDR3 nucleotides: TGTGCCAGCAGCCCACAGGTCACGGGGGAGCAGTACTTC. Encoded protein: CASSPQVTGEQYF.

The sample holds one count of this clone. J is TRBJ2-5 and V is TRBV29-1, with a possible D match to TRBD2 (5 bases). In germline, CDR1 is SQVTM, CDR2 ANQGSEA. The CDR3 has 13 amino acids. Deletions cut 4 bases from V and 5 bases from J, with 14 bases between. For the CDR3, the DNA is TGCAGCGTTGTGTCCGGGAATGGGGAGACCCAGTACTTC. Translation: CSVVSGNGETQYF.

The chain links TRBV5-1 to TRBJ2-1; 11 positions match TRBD2. Germline-derived CDR1 and CDR2 are SGHRS and YFSETQ. The ends lost 4 bases at V and 8 bases at J; junction bases unmatched: 5. This CDR3 spans 14 amino acids. The CDR3 nucleotides are TGCGCCAGCAGCCAGGGACTAGCGGTGGATGAGCAGTTCTTC. This gives the protein CASSQGLAVDEQFF. Full variable domain (rest looked up from reference TRBV5-1 and TRBJ2-1): KAGVTQTPRYLIKTRGQQVTLSCSPISGHRSVSWYQQTPGQGLQFLFEYFSETQRNKGNFPGRFSGRQFSNSRSEMNVSTLELGDSALYLCASSQGLAVDEQFFGPGTRLTVL.